These 2 T cell receptor beta chains were all obtained from the same sample, sequenced in a study of blood T cell repertoires in COVID-19. Measured with immunoSEQ multiplex PCR; TCRdb has only the in-frame clones, and not every one. The table has roughly 53,000 clones, approximately 82% seen once. Sequences were obtained from peripheral blood. These receptors were obtained from a human donor in a cohort sampled during active COVID-19.

This rearrangement joins TRBV5-5 to TRBJ1-1; no clear D. Trimming shortened V by 1 base and J by 0 bases, and 7 bases separated the two germline ends. This CDR3 is 14 amino acids long. Germline V lookup: CDR1 SGHKS, CDR2 YYEKEE (reference sequence). For the CDR3, the DNA is TGTGCCAGCAGCTTGAGGAGGTTGAACACTGAAGCTTTCTTT. This sequence encodes CASSLRRLNTEAFF. Supplemented by reference TRBV5-5 and TRBJ1-1, the full variable domain reads DAGVTQSPTHLIKTRGQQVTLRCSPISGHKSVSWYQQVLGQGPQFIFQYYEKEERGRGNFPDRFSARQFPNYSSELNVNALLLGDSALYLCASSLRRLNTEAFFGQGTRLTVV.

The chain links TRBV13 to TRBJ2-7; D not resolved. Germline CDR1 PRHDT, CDR2 FYEKMQ (reference sequence). The CDR3 contains 14 residues. V gave up 0 bases and J gave up 0 bases, with 6 bases separating them. The CDR3 reads CASSLGASSYEQYF. The CDR3 DNA reads as TGTGCCAGCAGCTTAGGGGCCAGCTCCTACGAGCAGTACTTC.